This entry is about one TCR beta chain. No antigen is known for it. The data derive from a study of cytomegalovirus exposure and HLA in healthy donors. The CDR3 covers 13 residues. Germline values: CDR1 SGHTA, CDR2 FQGNSA. V was clipped by 0 bases and J by 6 bases, with 7 bases between them. Primers: 60 Vbeta forward and 13 Jbeta reverse. The protocol was immunoSEQ multiplex PCR, while the TCRdb copy is restricted to in-frame clones and leaves out a portion. The repertoire consists of approximately 300,000 clones, with roughly four fifths occurring once and the leading ten covering roughly 2%. Findings of the study overall: Some highly shared sequence variants likely arose as a pipeline artifact. Reportedly, TCR beta sequences accurately predicted HLA-A and HLA-B alleles in most subjects. TCR beta sequences numbering around 15,000 were associated with HLA alleles at 0.05 false discovery rate in a later analysis.

The TCR sequence derives from a woman aged 40 to 49 in good health and CMV-seropositive. Sequenced material: PBMCs. V gene TRBV7-2 combines with J gene TRBJ2-3, with D maybe TRBD2 (5 bases). CDR3 sequence reads: CASSLARRDTQYF. CDR3 nucleotide sequence: TGTGCCAGCAGCTTAGCACGGAGGGATACGCAGTATTTT.